Below, 10 T cell receptor beta chains from the same sample are listed, as sequenced in a study of STAT3 mutations in large granular lymphocyte leukemia. Study-wide points: Every T-cell large granular lymphocyte leukemia patient had at least one immunodominant TCR beta clonotype.

Data came from immunoSEQ multiplex PCR; TCRdb stores just in-frame clones and leaves some out. The sample has about 10,000 clones, roughly 91% seen once. These receptors have no identified antigens. The sample consisted of peripheral blood mononuclear cells. These receptors came from a man aged 55 to 69 with T-cell large granular lymphocyte leukemia. Some clones in this sample may be carry-over from other donors' samples.

The V call is TRBV29-1, the J call TRBJ2-1; tentative D call: TRBD2 (5 bases). Germline values: CDR1 SQVTM, CDR2 ANQGSEA. CDR3 length equals 14 residues. Deletions cut 3 bases from V and 4 bases from J, with 13 bases between. CDR3 sequence (DNA): TGCAGCGTTGACCTCTTTGGCGGGTACAATGAGCAGTTCTTC. Its translation is CSVDLFGGYNEQFF.

The chain joins TRBV5-4 to TRBJ2-7, with D perhaps given as TRBD1 or TRBD2 (6 bases each). V dropped 4 bases and J dropped 5 bases, with 19 bases sitting between them. The CDR3 is made up of 15 amino acids. Germline-derived CDR1 and CDR2 are SGHNT and YYREEE (reference sequence). In nucleotides, the CDR3 is TGTGCCAGCAGCCCCGGGGGCCCGGGAAGGGACGAGCAGTACTTC. It specifies CASSPGGPGRDEQYF.

CDR3 sequence: CASSYSESRLYEQYF. CDR3 in DNA: TGTGCCAGCAGTTACTCGGAATCCAGGCTCTACGAGCAGTACTTC. This sequence joins TRBV6-6 and TRBJ2-7, with no clear D. Germline V gene data show CDR1 as MNHNY and CDR2 as SVGAGI (reference sequence). V dropped 0 bases and J dropped 3 bases, with 12 bases sitting between them. This CDR3 comprises 15 residues.

The gene calls are TRBV12-5 and TRBJ2-1; D might be TRBD2 (6 bases). Germline V gives CDR1 LGHNT, CDR2 FRNRAP. Trimming shortened V by 5 bases and J by 9 bases, and 26 bases separated the two germline ends. The CDR3 sequence is 17 residues long. The CDR3 DNA follows: TGTGCTAGTGGTCAGAGACTAGTATGGGACCTGCGCGGTGAGCAGTTCTTC. This translates into CASGQRLVWDLRGEQFF.

The J gene is TRBJ2-7, the V gene TRBV12-5; 9 bases are shared with TRBD2. The junction had 9 bases not matched to a gene; V was cut back by 1 base and J by 5 bases. CDR3 length: 16 residues. CDR1 is LGHNT and CDR2 is FRNRAP in the germline V gene. CDR3: CASGLGFSGSPHEQYF. CDR3 nucleotides: TGTGCTAGTGGTTTGGGATTTAGCGGGAGCCCCCACGAGCAGTACTTC.

V is TRBV7-9 and J is TRBJ2-2, with TRBD2 as a possible D gene (5 bases). The germline V gene has CDR1 SEHNR and CDR2 FQNEAQ (reference sequence). The CDR3 loop spans 13 amino acids. V was trimmed by 5 bases and J by 8 bases, leaving 12 bases between them. The CDR3 reads CASSREGGGELFF. DNA for the CDR3: TGTGCCAGCAGCCGAGAGGGTGGTGGGGAGCTGTTTTTT.

V is TRBV9 and J is TRBJ2-2, with D perhaps assigned TRBD1 or TRBD2 (5 bases each). This CDR3 spans 17 amino acids. Trimming cost V 2 bases and J 1 base, with 15 bases left between them. Germline-derived CDR1 and CDR2 are SGDLS and YYNGEE. CDR3 in amino acids: CASSVPTHGGNTGELFF. The CDR3 DNA is TGTGCCAGCAGCGTGCCGACCCATGGGGGGAACACCGGGGAGCTGTTTTTT.

This chain joins TRBV28 and TRBJ1-2; D unclear. CDR3 length: 16 residues. The germline CDR1 and CDR2 sequences are MDHEN and SYDVKM. The V gene lost 3 bases and the J gene lost 0 bases, with 14 bases spanning the gap. The CDR3 reads CASSFMTPLANYGYTF. The CDR3 DNA follows: TGTGCCAGCAGTTTCATGACCCCTCTAGCTAACTATGGCTACACCTTC.

CDR3 sequence reads: CASSVVLNGEQFF. The CDR3 DNA follows: TGTGCCAGCAGCGTAGTACTAAATGGTGAGCAGTTCTTC. The genes are TRBV9 and TRBJ2-1; D is unclear. The CDR3 is made up of 13 amino acids. V was shortened by 0 bases and J by 9 bases, with 10 bases between the two germline ends. Germline V gene lookup returns CDR1 SGDLS and CDR2 YYNGEE.

The V call is TRBV28, the J call TRBJ2-7, with 7 bases aligning to TRBD2. CDR3 size: 16 residues. The V gene's germline CDR1 is MDHEN and CDR2 SYDVKM. V was pared by 3 bases and J by 2 bases, with 10 bases of the junction left unmatched. CDR3 sequence: CASSFSGLGQTYEQYF. The CDR3 bases are TGTGCCAGCAGTTTTAGCGGGCTAGGGCAGACCTACGAGCAGTACTTC.